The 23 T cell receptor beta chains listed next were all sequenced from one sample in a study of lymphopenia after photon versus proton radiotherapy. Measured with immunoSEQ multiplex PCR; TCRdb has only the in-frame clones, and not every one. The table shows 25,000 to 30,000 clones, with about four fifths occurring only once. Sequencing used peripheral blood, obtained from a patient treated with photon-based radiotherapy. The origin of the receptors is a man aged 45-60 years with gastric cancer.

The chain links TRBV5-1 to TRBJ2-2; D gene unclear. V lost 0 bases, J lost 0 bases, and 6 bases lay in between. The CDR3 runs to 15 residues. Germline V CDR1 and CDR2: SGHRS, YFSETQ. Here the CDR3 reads CASSLGYPNTGELFF. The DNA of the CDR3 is TGCGCCAGCAGCTTGGGGTATCCGAACACCGGGGAGCTGTTTTTT.

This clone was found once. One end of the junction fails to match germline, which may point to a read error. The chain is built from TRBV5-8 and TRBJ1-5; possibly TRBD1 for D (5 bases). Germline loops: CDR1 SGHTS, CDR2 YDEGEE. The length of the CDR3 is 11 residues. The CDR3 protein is CASSLEPGEPF. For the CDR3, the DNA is TGTGCCAGCAGCTTGGAGCCGGGGGAGCCTTTT.

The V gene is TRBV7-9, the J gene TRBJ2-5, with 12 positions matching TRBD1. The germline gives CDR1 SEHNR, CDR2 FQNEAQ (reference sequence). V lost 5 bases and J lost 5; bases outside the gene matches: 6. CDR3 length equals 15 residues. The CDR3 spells CASSAGGQGAETQYF. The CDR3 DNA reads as TGTGCCAGCAGCGCCGGGGGACAGGGGGCGGAGACCCAGTACTTC.

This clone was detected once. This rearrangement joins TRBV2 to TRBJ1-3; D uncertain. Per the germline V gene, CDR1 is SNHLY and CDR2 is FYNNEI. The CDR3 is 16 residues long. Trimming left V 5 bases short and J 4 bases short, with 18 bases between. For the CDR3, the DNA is TGTGCCAGCAGTTCTTCTGCCCCCGCTCGCGGAAACACCATATATTTT. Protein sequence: CASSSSAPARGNTIYF.

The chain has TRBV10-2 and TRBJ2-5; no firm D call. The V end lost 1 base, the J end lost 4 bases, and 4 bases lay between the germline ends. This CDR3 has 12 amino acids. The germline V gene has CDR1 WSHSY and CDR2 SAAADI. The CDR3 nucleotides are TGCGCCAGCAGTGAGTTCGGAGAGACCCAGTACTTC. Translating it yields CASSEFGETQYF.

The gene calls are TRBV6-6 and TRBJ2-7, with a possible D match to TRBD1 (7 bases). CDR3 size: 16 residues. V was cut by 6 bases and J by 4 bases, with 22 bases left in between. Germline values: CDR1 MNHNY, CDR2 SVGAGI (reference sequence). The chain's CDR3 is CASSRSVEGAHYEQYF. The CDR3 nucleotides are TGTGCCAGCAGCCGTTCCGTGGAGGGGGCGCATTACGAGCAGTACTTC.

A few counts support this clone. CDR3 residues: CAPRVGGSPLHF. CDR3 bases: TGTGCCCCCAGAGTTGGGGGTTCACCCCTCCACTTT. The V gene is TRBV19, the J gene TRBJ1-6; TRBD1 might be the D (5 bases). Germline loops: CDR1 LNHDA, CDR2 SQIVND (reference sequence). This CDR3 has 12 amino acids. Trimming removed 11 bases at V and 9 bases at J, with 14 bases between.

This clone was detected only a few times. The CDR3 DNA sequence: TGTGCCAGCAAGGGGGCCTTCGGGGGATGGTCCTACAATGAGCAGTTCTTC. Translation gives CASKGAFGGWSYNEQFF. The chain has TRBV2 and TRBJ2-1; weak D call: TRBD1 (7 bases). Between the trimmed V and J ends, which lost 7 bases and 1 base, there was a span of 20 bases. This CDR3 is built from 17 residues. The germline V gene encodes CDR1 SNHLY and CDR2 FYNNEI.

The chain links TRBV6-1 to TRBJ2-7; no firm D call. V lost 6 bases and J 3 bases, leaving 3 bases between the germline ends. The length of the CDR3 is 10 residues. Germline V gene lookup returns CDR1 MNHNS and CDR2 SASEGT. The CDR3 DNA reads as TGTGCCAGCAGAGACTACGAGCAGTACGTC. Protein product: CASRDYEQYV.

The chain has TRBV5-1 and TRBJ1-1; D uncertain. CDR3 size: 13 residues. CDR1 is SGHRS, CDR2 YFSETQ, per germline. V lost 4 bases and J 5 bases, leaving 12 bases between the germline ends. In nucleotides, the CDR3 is TGCGCCAGCAGCAAACGGGAAAGGACTGAAGCTTTCTTT. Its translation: CASSKRERTEAFF.

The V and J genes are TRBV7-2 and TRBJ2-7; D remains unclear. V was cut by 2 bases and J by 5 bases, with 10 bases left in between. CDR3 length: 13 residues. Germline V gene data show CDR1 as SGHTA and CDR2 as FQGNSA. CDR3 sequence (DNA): TGTGCCAGCAGCTTAAACTCCCTCCACGAGCAGTACGTC. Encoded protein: CASSLNSLHEQYV.

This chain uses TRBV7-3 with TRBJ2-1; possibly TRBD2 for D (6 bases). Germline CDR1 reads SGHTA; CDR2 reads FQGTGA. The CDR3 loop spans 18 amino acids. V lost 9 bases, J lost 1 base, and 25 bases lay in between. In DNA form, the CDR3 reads TGTGCCAGTACCCCTGGGGCTGGGGGACTTACGTCCTACAATGAGCAGTTCTTC. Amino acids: CASTPGAGGLTSYNEQFF.

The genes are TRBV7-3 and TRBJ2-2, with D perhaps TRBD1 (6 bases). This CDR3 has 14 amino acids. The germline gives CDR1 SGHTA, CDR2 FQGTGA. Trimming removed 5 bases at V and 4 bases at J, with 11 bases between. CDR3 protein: CASSRLGGTGELFF. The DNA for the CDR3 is TGTGCCAGCAGCCGCCTAGGGGGCACCGGGGAGCTGTTTTTT.

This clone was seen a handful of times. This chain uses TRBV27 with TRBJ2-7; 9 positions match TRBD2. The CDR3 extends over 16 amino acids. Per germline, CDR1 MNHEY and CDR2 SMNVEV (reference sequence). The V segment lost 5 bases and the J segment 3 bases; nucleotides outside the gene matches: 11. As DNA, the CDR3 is TGTGCCAGCAGTGAAGCCGAACTAGCGGGCAGCTACGAGCAGTACTTC. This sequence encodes CASSEAELAGSYEQYF.

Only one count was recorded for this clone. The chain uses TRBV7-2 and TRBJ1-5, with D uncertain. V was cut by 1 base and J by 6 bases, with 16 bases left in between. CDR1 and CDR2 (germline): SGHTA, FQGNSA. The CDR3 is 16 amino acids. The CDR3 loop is CASSLVNRASGQPQHF. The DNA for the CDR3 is TGTGCCAGCAGCTTAGTTAATAGGGCTTCCGGTCAGCCCCAGCATTTT. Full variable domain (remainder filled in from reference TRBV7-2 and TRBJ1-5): GAGVSQSPSNKVTEKGKDVELRCDPISGHTALYWYRQSLGQGLEFLIYFQGNSAPDKSGLPSDRFSAERTGGSVSTLTIQRTQQEDSAVYLCASSLVNRASGQPQHFGDGTRLSIL.

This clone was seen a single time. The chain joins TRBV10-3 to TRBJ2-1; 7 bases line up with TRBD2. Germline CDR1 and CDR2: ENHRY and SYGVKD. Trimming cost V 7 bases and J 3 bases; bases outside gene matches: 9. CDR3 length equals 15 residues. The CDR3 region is CAITRGGSNYNEQFF. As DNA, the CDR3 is TGTGCCATCACTCGCGGGGGATCGAACTACAATGAGCAGTTCTTC.

The CDR3: CASSTGQKQFF. CDR3 nucleotides: TGTGCCAGCAGTACCGGACAGAAGCAGTTCTTC. The chain combines TRBV27 with TRBJ2-1, with D perhaps TRBD1 (6 bases). Germline CDR1 reads MNHEY; CDR2 reads SMNVEV (reference sequence). The V end was cut by 5 bases, the J end by 11 bases, with 10 bases between. The CDR3 runs to 11 residues.

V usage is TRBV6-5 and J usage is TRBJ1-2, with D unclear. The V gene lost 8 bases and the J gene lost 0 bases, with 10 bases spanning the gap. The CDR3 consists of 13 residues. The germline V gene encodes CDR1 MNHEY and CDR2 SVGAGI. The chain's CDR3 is CASGPESNYGYTF. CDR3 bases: TGTGCCAGCGGACCAGAGTCTAACTATGGCTACACCTTC.

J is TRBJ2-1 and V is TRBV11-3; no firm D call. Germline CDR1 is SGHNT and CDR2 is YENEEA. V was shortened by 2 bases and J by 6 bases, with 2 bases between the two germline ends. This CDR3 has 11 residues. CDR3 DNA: TGTGCCAGCAGCTTATCCAATGAGCAGTTCTTC. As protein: CASSLSNEQFF.

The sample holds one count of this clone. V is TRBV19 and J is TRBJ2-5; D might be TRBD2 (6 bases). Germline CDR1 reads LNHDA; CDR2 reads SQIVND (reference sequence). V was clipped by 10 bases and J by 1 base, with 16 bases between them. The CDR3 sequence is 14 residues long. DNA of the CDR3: TGTGCCACCGCAGAGGAGGGTCTCCAAGAGACCCAGTACTTC. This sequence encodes CATAEEGLQETQYF.

In nucleotides, the CDR3 is TGTGCCTGGAGCGGCAGGGAAAATGAGCAGTTCTTC. It yields the protein CAWSGRENEQFF. The V gene is TRBV30, the J gene TRBJ2-1; D may be TRBD1 (5 bases). CDR3 length equals 12 residues. Germline V gene lookup returns CDR1 GTSNPN and CDR2 SVGIG (reference sequence). Trimming took 3 bases from V and 7 from J, leaving 10 bases between them. The whole variable domain, filled in from reference TRBV30 and TRBJ2-1, reads SQTIHQWPATLVQPVGSPLSLECTVEGTSNPNLYWYRQAAGRGLQLLFYSVGIGQISSEVPQNLSASRPQDRQFILSSKKLLLSDSGFYLCAWSGRENEQFFGPGTRLTVL.

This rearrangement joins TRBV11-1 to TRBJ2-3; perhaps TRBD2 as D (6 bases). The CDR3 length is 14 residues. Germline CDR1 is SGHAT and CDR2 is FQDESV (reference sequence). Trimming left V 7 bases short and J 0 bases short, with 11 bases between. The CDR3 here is CASKLALSTDTQYF. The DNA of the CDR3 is TGTGCCAGCAAGCTAGCGCTTAGCACAGATACGCAGTATTTT. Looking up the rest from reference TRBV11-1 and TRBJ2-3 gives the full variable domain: EAEVAQSPRYKITEKSQAVAFWCDPISGHATLYWYRQILGQGPELLVQFQDESVVDDSQLPKDRFSAERLKGVDSTLKIQPAELGDSAMYLCASKLALSTDTQYFGPGTRLTVL.

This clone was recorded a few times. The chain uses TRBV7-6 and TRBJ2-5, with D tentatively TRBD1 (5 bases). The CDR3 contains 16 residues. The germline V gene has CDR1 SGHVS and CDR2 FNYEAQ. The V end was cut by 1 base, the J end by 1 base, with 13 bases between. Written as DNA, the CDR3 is TGTGCCAGCAGCTTAGGCACGGTAGGGGCCCAAGAGACCCAGTACTTC. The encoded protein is CASSLGTVGAQETQYF.